The T cell receptor beta chain described here comes from a study of T-cell memory formation after mild COVID-19. The CDR3 is made up of 13 amino acids. Germline assignment: CDR1 SGHDT and CDR2 YYEEEE. The ends were cut back, 3 bases at V and 11 bases at J, with 15 bases in the middle. cDNA libraries for TCR alpha and TCR beta, carrying sample barcodes and UMIs, came from 5'RACE with constant-segment primers. From the 5' RACE reads, TCRdb called clonotypes with MiXCR, one entry per CDR3 protein. The table shows 300,000 to 350,000 distinct CDR3 sequences, with 10% to 15% occurring only once. The source of this sequence is a man between 18 and 35 years old who had mild COVID-19 (a few samples of this study predate the infection). Cell type and time point are not known. The sample comprised PBMCs or a T cell subset sorted from them (not recorded which). This chain links TRBV5-6 with TRBJ2-1, with D possibly TRBD2 on 5 matching bases. The CDR3 coding sequence is TGTGCCAGCAGCTCGGGAAGACGAGAGCAGCAGTTCTTC. Protein sequence: CASSSGRREQQFF.